The sequence of this TCR beta chain was determined in a study of cytomegalovirus exposure and HLA in healthy donors. V lost 8 bases to trimming and J lost 4 bases, with 18 bases between them. The V gene's germline CDR1 is MNHNY and CDR2 SVGAGI (reference sequence). The CDR3 runs 14 residues. Primers: 60 Vbeta forward and 13 Jbeta reverse. TCRdb keeps only in-frame clones here, not all; method: immunoSEQ multiplex PCR. The table lists 250,000 to 350,000 clones, just over 85% of them singletons. Input material: PBMCs. The chain combines TRBV6-6 with TRBJ2-7; maybe TRBD2 (6 bases). The receptor was isolated from a man between 35 and 55 years old in good health and CMV-seropositive. The CDR3: CASDPGTGRYEQYF. The CDR3 region has the DNA TGTGCCAGCGACCCAGGGACGGGGAGGTACGAGCAGTACTTC.